Shown below are 19 T cell receptor beta chains from a single sample sequenced in a study of cytomegalovirus exposure and HLA in healthy donors. A multiplex PCR was run with 60 Vbeta primers and 13 Jbeta primers. Here immunoSEQ multiplex PCR was the method, and the copy in TCRdb shows in-frame clones only, minus some. The table records 180,000 or so clones, 86% of them present only once. Sample: PBMCs. All receptors derive from a woman in her 30s in good health and CMV-seronegative.

The V and J genes are TRBV5-1 and TRBJ2-2; TRBD1 might be the D (5 bases). V gave up 0 bases and J gave up 9 bases, with 9 bases separating them. CDR3 size: 13 residues. CDR1 and CDR2 (germline): SGHRS, YFSETQ. CDR3 in amino acids: CASSLAQGRELFF. CDR3 bases: TGCGCCAGCAGCTTGGCCCAGGGCCGGGAGCTGTTTTTT.

The genes are TRBV7-9 and TRBJ2-5; 8 bases line up with TRBD2. CDR3 length: 15 amino acids. Germline lookup yields CDR1 SEHNR and CDR2 FQNEAQ (reference sequence). V trimming: 4 bases; J trimming: 4 bases; junction bases outside the gene matches: 8. The CDR3 sequence: CASSWPGTRGETQYF. For the CDR3, the DNA is TGTGCCAGCAGCTGGCCCGGGACTAGAGGAGAGACCCAGTACTTC.

In regard to this clone: The identical CDR3 is also encoded by other nucleotide sequences in the sample. The V gene is TRBV28, the J gene TRBJ1-2; D is unresolved. CDR1 and CDR2 (germline): MDHEN, SYDVKM. The CDR3 is made up of 12 amino acids. The ends were cut back, 2 bases at V and 4 bases at J, with 5 bases in the middle. CDR3 in amino acids: CASSLRGYGYTF. As DNA, the CDR3 is TGTGCCAGCAGTTTACGGGGCTATGGCTACACCTTC.

The J gene is TRBJ2-1, the V gene TRBV7-9; 11 bases fit TRBD2. Per the germline V gene, CDR1 is SEHNR and CDR2 is FQNEAQ (reference sequence). Trimming at V came to 5 bases and at J to 7 bases, leaving 4 bases not matched to a gene. CDR3 size: 14 residues. The CDR3 sequence: CASSAGTSGNEQFF. CDR3 bases: TGTGCCAGCAGCGCCGGGACTAGCGGTAATGAGCAGTTCTTC.

A word on this clone: Sequence at one end of the junction differs from germline and may be a read error. The chain carries TRBV7-7 and TRBJ2-7, with TRBD2 matching 7 bases. Germline-derived CDR1 and CDR2 are SSHAT and FNYEAQ (reference sequence). This CDR3 region has 15 residues. Written as DNA, the CDR3 is TGTGCTAGCAGCTCCGAACTAGCGCCACCGAGGGAGCAGTACTTC. Protein: CASSSELAPPREQYF.

The V call is TRBV6-1, the J call TRBJ2-4, with 7 positions matching TRBD2. Germline V gene sequence: CDR1 MNHNS, CDR2 SASEGT. The CDR3 runs to 12 residues. V lost 1 base to trimming and J lost 16 bases; unmatched junction nucleotides: 7. The CDR3 spells CASSEGGWGLYF. The CDR3 DNA reads as TGTGCCAGCAGTGAAGGTGGTTGGGGACTATACTTC.

The chain links TRBV7-9 to TRBJ2-7; 9 bases map to TRBD1. Germline assignment: CDR1 SEHNR and CDR2 FQNEAQ (reference sequence). The junction had 9 bases not matched to a gene; V was cut back by 2 bases and J by 1 base. The CDR3 consists of 17 residues. The CDR3 DNA follows: TGTGCCAGCAGCTTATGGCCGGGACAGGGTTTATCCTACGAGCAGTACTTC. Translating it yields CASSLWPGQGLSYEQYF.

The gene calls are TRBV27 and TRBJ1-4; possibly TRBD1 for D (6 bases). This CDR3 region has 13 residues. Germline values: CDR1 MNHEY, CDR2 SMNVEV (reference sequence). Trimming left V 7 bases short and J 8 bases short, with 14 bases between. Here the CDR3 reads CASTSQGAEKLFF. The CDR3 DNA reads TGTGCCAGCACTTCACAGGGAGCCGAAAAACTGTTTTTT.

J is TRBJ1-2 and V is TRBV27; TRBD1 matches at 9 bases. The V segment lost 6 bases and the J segment 7 bases; nucleotides outside the gene matches: 9. The CDR3 is made up of 14 amino acids. Germline V gene data show CDR1 as MNHEY and CDR2 as SMNVEV (reference sequence). In DNA, the CDR3 is TGTGCCAGCAGACCCACAGGGGGCGGGCGTGGCTACACCTTC. Translating it yields CASRPTGGGRGYTF.

The chain links TRBV28 to TRBJ1-1; D is unresolved. V was trimmed by 6 bases and J by 8 bases, leaving 13 bases between them. Germline V lookup: CDR1 MDHEN, CDR2 SYDVKM. CDR3 length: 12 amino acids. CDR3 in DNA: TGTGCCAGCAGGATCAATACCGGGGAAGCTTTCTTT. Translated, it gives CASRINTGEAFF.

This chain connects TRBV2 to TRBJ1-2, with 7 bases aligning to TRBD1. The CDR3 length is 13 residues. V shed 6 bases, J shed 4 bases, and the junction held 5 bases outside the gene matches. The germline gives CDR1 SNHLY, CDR2 FYNNEI. CDR3 in DNA: TGTGCCAGCAGAGACGGGACAGTCTATGGCTACACCTTC. This encodes CASRDGTVYGYTF.

The rearrangement uses TRBV6-1 and TRBJ2-5; TRBD1 might be the D (5 bases). Germline assignment: CDR1 MNHNS and CDR2 SASEGT. The germline V and J ends were trimmed by 10 bases and 5 bases, with 14 bases remaining between them. CDR3 length: 12 residues. The DNA of the CDR3 is TGTGCCACCGACAGCAGCAGGGAGACCCAGTACTTC. Its protein is CATDSSRETQYF.

The gene calls are TRBV27 and TRBJ1-1; weak D call: TRBD1 (5 bases). The germline V gene encodes CDR1 MNHEY and CDR2 SMNVEV (reference sequence). The ends were cut back, 8 bases at V and 1 base at J, with 11 bases in the middle. This CDR3 comprises 13 residues. The CDR3 bases are TGTGCCAGCTTCTCCACAGGGAACACTGAAGCTTTCTTT. Its translation: CASFSTGNTEAFF.

This clone was seen once. The rearrangement joins TRBV5-6 to TRBJ2-7; 14 nucleotides agree with TRBD2. The CDR3 covers 16 residues. Germline CDR1 and CDR2: SGHDT and YYEEEE. J gave up 5 bases and V 4 bases, and 8 bases lay outside the gene matches. The DNA for the CDR3 is TGTGCCAGCAGCATCCTGACTAGCGGGAGGGCCCACGAGCAGTACTTC. Its protein product is CASSILTSGRAHEQYF. The variable domain in full, completed from reference TRBV5-6 and TRBJ2-7, reads DAGVTQSPTHLIKTRGQQVTLRCSPKSGHDTVSWYQQALGQGPQFIFQYYEEEERQRGNFPDRFSGHQFPNYSSELNVNALLLGDSALYLCASSILTSGRAHEQYFGPGTRLTVT.

V and J are TRBV28 and TRBJ2-1; 9 nucleotides agree with TRBD2. In germline, CDR1 is MDHEN, CDR2 SYDVKM. Trimming removed 5 bases from V and 3 bases from J; junction bases left unmatched: 14. The CDR3 spans 18 residues. CDR3 nucleotide sequence: TGTGCCAGCAGTACTCCCCTGGAAGCGGGAGGATTCTACAATGAGCAGTTCTTC. This codes for CASSTPLEAGGFYNEQFF.

This clone was detected once. This chain links TRBV5-8 with TRBJ1-2; D gene uncertain. The CDR3 is 13 residues long. Germline-derived CDR1 and CDR2 are SGHTS and YDEGEE. Trimming removed 3 bases at V and 14 bases at J, with 20 bases between. The CDR3 DNA is TGTGCCAGCAGCTGCCCCTTTAGGGAGGGTAGAACCTTC. Protein: CASSCPFREGRTF.

This clone was observed a single time. The chain employs TRBV5-6 and TRBJ2-5; tentatively, D is TRBD2 (6 bases). Germline lookup yields CDR1 SGHDT and CDR2 YYEEEE. This CDR3 has 16 amino acids. Trimming cost V 2 bases and J 7 bases, with 21 bases left between them. The CDR3 bases are TGTGCCAGCAGCTTAGATGGGCCAGCTCGGGGAGGGACCCAGTACTTC. Its protein product is CASSLDGPARGGTQYF.

J is TRBJ2-7 and V is TRBV25-1, with 8 nucleotides matching TRBD1. There are 16 residues in the CDR3. V dropped 1 base and J dropped 7; count of bases not matched to a gene: 12. Germline lookup yields CDR1 MGHDK and CDR2 SYGVNS. CDR3 DNA sequence: TGTGCCAGCAGTGAATCCTTCGGACAGGGTTCGGGTGAGCAGTACTTC. This translates into CASSESFGQGSGEQYF.

This chain joins TRBV19 and TRBJ1-2; D is perhaps TRBD1 (6 bases). There are 14 residues in the CDR3. V dropped 2 bases and J dropped 6 bases, with 13 bases sitting between them. In germline, CDR1 is LNHDA, CDR2 SQIVND (reference sequence). CDR3 nucleotide sequence: TGTGCCAGTAGTATAACAGGGTATTACGATGGCTACACCTTC. Amino acid sequence: CASSITGYYDGYTF.